The rows below give T cell receptor beta chains drawn from one sample of a study of persistence of HIV-infected CD4 T cells. For these receptors, no antigen is known. Generated by immunoSEQ multiplex PCR, the TCRdb table keeps only in-frame clones and is missing some. The sample lists 40,000 to 55,000 clones, 88% seen once, with over 0.45% in the top ten. The material was CD4+ T cells sorted from PBMCs after approximately 20-hour stimulation, obtained from a patient who received antiretroviral therapy. The source of these receptors is an adult woman with HIV who was CMV-seropositive. The CDR3 runs from the conserved cysteine through the conserved F or W. D genes are given only for firm matches. Clone size, where shown, is once, few, many, or a class for clones that have expanded.

V gene	D gene	clone size	J gene	CDR3 protein	CDR3 DNA
TRBV7-3	.	once	TRBJ2-5	CASSLSGERQETQYF	TGTGCCAGCAGCTTAAGCGGGGAAAGGCAAGAGACCCAGTACTTC
TRBV18	.	.	TRBJ1-6	CASSQDVPSSYNSPLHF	TGTGCCAGCTCCCAGGACGTACCGAGCTCCTATAATTCACCCCTCCACTTT
TRBV24-1	TRBD1	.	TRBJ1-2	CATSEPGTGFGYTF	TGTGCCACCAGTGAACCTGGGACAGGGTTTGGCTACACCTTC
TRBV10-1	.	.	TRBJ1-1	CASSEHVNTEAFF	TGCGCCAGCAGTGAGCACGTGAACACTGAAGCTTTCTTT
TRBV6-6	.	.	TRBJ2-6	CASSSAASGANVLTF	TGTGCCAGCAGTTCCGCCGCCTCTGGGGCCAACGTCCTGACTTTC
TRBV5-6	.	.	TRBJ2-6	CASSPKSGANVLTF	TGTGCCAGCAGCCCCAAGTCTGGGGCCAACGTCCTGACTTTC
TRBV6-6	.	.	TRBJ1-5	CASSYLGPSSNQPQHF	TGTGCCAGCAGTTATTTGGGCCCTTCTAGCAATCAGCCCCAGCATTTT
TRBV30	.	.	TRBJ1-4	CAWSIRGLQEKLFF	TGTGCCTGGAGCATTAGGGGGTTACAGGAAAAACTGTTTTTT
TRBV5-4	.	.	TRBJ2-2	CASSPKGSRNIGELFF	TGTGCCAGCAGCCCCAAAGGAAGCAGAAACATCGGGGAGCTGTTTTTT
TRBV30	.	.	TRBJ1-1	CAWGPPSLRNTEAFF	TGTGCCTGGGGGCCCCCCTCCTTAAGGAACACTGAAGCTTTCTTT
TRBV6-1	.	.	TRBJ1-2	CASSDFGRPNYGYTF	TGTGCCAGCAGTGATTTCGGCAGACCTAACTATGGCTACACCTTC
TRBV5-1	TRBD1	few	TRBJ1-4	CASGRDRARGEKLFF	TGCGCCAGCGGCCGAGACAGGGCGAGGGGTGAAAAACTGTTTTTT
TRBV19	.	.	TRBJ2-7	CASSISSGRTEYEQYF	TGTGCCAGTAGTATAAGTTCGGGTAGGACAGAGTACGAGCAGTACTTC
TRBV3-1/TRBV3-2	TRBD2	.	TRBJ2-3	CASSPSPTSGGRYF	TGTGCCAGCAGCCCCTCCCCGACTAGCGGGGGGAGGTATTTT
TRBV24-1	.	.	TRBJ2-1	CATSESGAGYNEQFF	TGTGCCACCAGTGAATCTGGAGCGGGCTACAATGAGCAGTTCTTC
TRBV7-2	.	.	TRBJ1-1	CASSPAGVGTEAFF	TGTGCCAGCAGCCCCGCCGGGGTGGGCACTGAAGCTTTCTTT
TRBV11-2	TRBD2	.	TRBJ2-3	CASSWTSGGSGAADTQYF	TGTGCCAGCAGCTGGACTAGCGGGGGGTCGGGGGCGGCAGATACGCAGTATTTT
TRBV5-4	.	.	TRBJ2-7	CASSLEAGADEQYF	TGTGCCAGCAGCTTGGAGGCAGGGGCCGACGAGCAGTACTTC
TRBV15	.	.	TRBJ2-3	CATSRDFGGAESTQYF	TGTGCCACCAGCAGAGATTTTGGGGGGGCGGAGAGTACGCAGTATTTT
TRBV27	TRBD1	.	TRBJ1-2	CASSPLDRALRGGYTF	TGTGCCAGCAGTCCCCTGGACAGGGCCCTCCGGGGAGGCTACACCTTC
TRBV5-1	TRBD1	.	TRBJ1-5	CASSVGTGSNQPQHF	TGCGCCAGCAGCGTCGGGACAGGCAGCAATCAGCCCCAGCATTTT
TRBV5-1	TRBD2	.	TRBJ2-2	CASSSPGTSGGLGTGELFF	TGCGCCAGCAGCTCGCCCGGGACTAGCGGGGGGCTAGGCACCGGGGAGCTGTTTTTT
TRBV14	TRBD1	.	TRBJ1-2	CASSQAGTGPYGYTF	TGTGCCAGCAGCCAGGCCGGGACAGGCCCCTATGGCTACACCTTC
TRBV9	.	.	TRBJ2-7	CASSVDPTGLLEQYF	TGTGCCAGCAGCGTAGACCCGACAGGACTCCTGGAGCAGTACTTC